This TCR beta chain was captured in a study of beta chain features in type 1 diabetes. Study details: No patient-donor differences in age, gender, total cells or subset yield. Sorted cells numbering around 100,000,000 were examined across all samples.

The study reverse transcribed the entire isolated RNA, so it sequenced expressed TCRB transcripts. Measured with immunoSEQ multiplex PCR; TCRdb has only the in-frame clones, and not every one. The sample includes 900,000 or so clones, about a sixth seen only once; the top ten take about 0.02%. A CD45RO/CCR7/CD25/CD127/CD95/CD27 panel sorted naive, central memory, regulatory and stem cell-like memory CD4+ cells. The sequenced material came from naive CD4+ T cells from blood. The receptor was derived from a woman aged 18-29 years in good health.

CDR3 residues: CASSLGSFTNYGYTF. In nucleotides, the CDR3 is TGTGCCAGCAGTTTGGGCAGCTTTACTAACTATGGCTACACCTTC. This chain connects TRBV28 to TRBJ1-2; D gene uncertain. CDR3 length: 15 residues. Germline CDR1 and CDR2: MDHEN and SYDVKM. Trimming pared 3 bases from V and 0 bases from J, leaving 11 bases between.